Listed here are 12 T cell receptor beta chains from one sample, sequenced in a study of CD8 T cells in ankylosing spondylitis. Overall study results and limits: What seemed typical of ankylosing spondylitis blood was a TCR beta motif built from roughly eight highly homologous variants.

MiXCR was run by TCRdb on the 5' RACE reads, yielding one entry per CDR3 protein. This sample has 450,000 to 550,000 distinct CDR3 sequences, with over 4% found just once. Their cognate antigens are unknown. Sequencing used blood, either unsorted or a sorted T cell fraction (not recorded which). The receptors shown here come from a male donor with ankylosing spondylitis.

In this sample, this clonotype turned up many times. The chain links TRBV10-3 to TRBJ1-1; D is possibly TRBD1 (6 bases). Germline V CDR1 and CDR2: ENHRY, SYGVKD. V lost 10 bases, J lost 7 bases, and 16 bases lay in between. The CDR3 contains 12 residues. DNA of the CDR3: TGTGCCACCGGACAGCAGGAGGGTGAAGCTTTCTTT. This gives the protein CATGQQEGEAFF.

This clonotype came up many times. The genes are TRBV27 and TRBJ1-4; D perhaps matches TRBD1 (6 bases). Germline lookup yields CDR1 MNHEY and CDR2 SMNVEV (reference sequence). This CDR3 region has 14 residues. The ends were cut back, 2 bases at V and 8 bases at J, with 12 bases in the middle. The CDR3 here is CASSLQGRGEKLFF. In nucleotides, the CDR3 is TGTGCCAGCAGTTTACAGGGGCGAGGGGAAAAACTGTTTTTT.

At least ten counts were recorded for this clonotype. The chain links TRBV10-3 to TRBJ1-2; a weak D match, TRBD1 (6 bases). Germline V gene sequence: CDR1 ENHRY, CDR2 SYGVKD. The CDR3 is 17 amino acids. V lost 3 bases and J 6 bases, leaving 23 bases between the germline ends. Here the CDR3 reads CAISEVSVSGDYDGYTF. CDR3 DNA: TGTGCCATCAGTGAAGTAAGCGTTTCAGGGGACTACGATGGCTACACCTTC.

This clonotype was observed at least ten times. This chain joins TRBV29-1 and TRBJ2-1; no reliable D call. This CDR3 has 10 amino acids. The V gene lost 5 bases and the J gene lost 4 bases, with 3 bases spanning the gap. Germline lookup yields CDR1 SQVTM and CDR2 ANQGSEA. CDR3 in amino acids: CSVRYNEQFF. The CDR3 DNA is TGCAGCGTTCGTTACAATGAGCAGTTCTTC.

The sample holds many counts of this clonotype. The V and J genes are TRBV28 and TRBJ2-1; D may be TRBD2 (5 bases). The CDR3 sequence is 16 residues long. Germline V CDR1 and CDR2: MDHEN, SYDVKM. Trimming shortened V by 3 bases and J by 2 bases, and 14 bases separated the two germline ends. This CDR3 reads CASSLASRSPYNEQFF. Written as DNA, the CDR3 is TGTGCCAGCAGTTTGGCTAGCCGCTCTCCCTACAATGAGCAGTTCTTC. Filled out from reference TRBV28 and TRBJ2-1, the complete variable domain reads DVKVTQSSRYLVKRTGEKVFLECVQDMDHENMFWYRQDPGLGLRLIYFSYDVKMKEKGDIPEGYSVSREKKERFSLILESASTNQTSMYLCASSLASRSPYNEQFFGPGTRLTVL.

This clonotype was seen many times. The chain combines TRBV6-1 with TRBJ2-5; D is undetermined. Trimming left V 2 bases short and J 5 bases short, with 9 bases between. Germline CDR1 is MNHNS and CDR2 is SASEGT. The CDR3 totals 13 residues. For the CDR3, the DNA is TGTGCCAGCAGTGAACTAGTTGGGGAGACCCAGTACTTC. Its translation: CASSELVGETQYF.

This clonotype was seen repeatedly, ten times or more. The gene calls are TRBV20-1 and TRBJ1-5; D might be TRBD1 (5 bases). Deletions cut 0 bases from V and 7 bases from J, with 10 bases between. Looked up from germline, CDR1 is DFQATT and CDR2 is SNEGSKA (reference sequence). The CDR3 is 13 residues long. This CDR3 is CSAREFRDQPQHF. The CDR3 coding sequence is TGCAGTGCTAGAGAGTTCAGGGACCAGCCCCAGCATTTT.

This clonotype was seen at least ten times. This sequence joins TRBV5-1 and TRBJ2-4; possible D gene TRBD1, 6 bases. CDR1 SGHRS and CDR2 YFSETQ come from the germline V gene. V was shortened by 0 bases and J by 0 bases, with 10 bases between the two germline ends. This CDR3 has 16 residues. This CDR3 reads CASSLGTAIAKNIQYF. The CDR3, as DNA: TGCGCCAGCAGCTTGGGGACAGCTATAGCCAAAAACATTCAGTACTTC.

This clonotype occurred many times. CDR3 coding DNA: TGCAGCGCCCGGGACCCACTTGTGGGGCCCACAGATACGCAGTATTTT. Translating gives CSARDPLVGPTDTQYF. This chain links TRBV29-1 with TRBJ2-3, with D perhaps TRBD1 or TRBD2 (5 bases each). Trimming left V 7 bases short and J 2 bases short, with 22 bases between. CDR3 length equals 16 residues. In germline, CDR1 is SQVTM, CDR2 ANQGSEA.

In its sample, this clonotype was seen many times. The DNA of the CDR3 is TGCGCCAGCAGCCAAGGGTTAGCGGGAGGAACTAAGACCCAGTACTTC. It specifies CASSQGLAGGTKTQYF. This sequence joins TRBV4-3 and TRBJ2-5; TRBD2 matches 10 bases. Germline V gives CDR1 LGHNA, CDR2 YSLEER. With V trimmed by 1 base and J by 6 bases, 8 bases remained unmatched. The CDR3 is made up of 16 amino acids.

There are many counts of this clonotype. CDR3 in amino acids: CASSPMAGYQPQHF. The DNA for the CDR3 is TGCGCCAGCAGCCCCATGGCAGGGTATCAGCCCCAGCATTTT. This rearrangement joins TRBV4-1 to TRBJ1-5, with D maybe TRBD1 (5 bases). Germline-derived CDR1 and CDR2 are MGHRA and YSYEKL. Trimming cost V 4 bases and J 5 bases, with 12 bases left between them. CDR3 length equals 14 residues.

The CDR3 here is CASSLAGTASGANVLTF. In DNA form, the CDR3 reads TGCGCCAGCAGCTTGGCCGGGACAGCGTCTGGGGCCAACGTCCTGACTTTC. The genes are TRBV5-1 and TRBJ2-6, with 7 bases fitting TRBD1. V trimming: 0 bases; J trimming: 1 base; junction bases outside the gene matches: 4. In germline, CDR1 is SGHRS, CDR2 YFSETQ. This CDR3 region has 17 residues.